A selection of T cell receptor beta chains follows, all from one sample in a study of blood T cell repertoires in COVID-19. Sequencing was performed with immunoSEQ multiplex PCR; in TCRdb, only in-frame clones are kept and a portion is missing. This table has some 80,000 clones, 85% to 90% appearing once. Sequenced sample: peripheral blood. These receptor sequences come from a human donor in a cohort sampled during active COVID-19. Both conserved end residues are part of each CDR3. The D gene is left open where the match is weak. Rows may omit the clone size; those that give it use once, few, many or a size class.

j_gene	d_gene	abundance	v_gene	CDR3nt	CDR3aa
TRBJ2-3	NA	once	TRBV3-1/TRBV3-2	TGTGCCAGCAGCAGGCAGGGAAACCGGGGCACAGATACGCAGTATTTT	CASSRQGNRGTDTQYF
TRBJ1-5	NA	NA	TRBV30	TGTGCCTGGAGTGTAATGGGGCCTAGCAATCAGCCCCAGCATTTT	CAWSVMGPSNQPQHF
TRBJ2-7	NA	NA	TRBV15	TGTGCCACCAGCAGTACTACTGGACAGTTCTACGAGCAGTACTTC	CATSSTTGQFYEQYF
TRBJ2-7	TRBD1	few	TRBV18	TGTGCCAGCTCACTAACCGGGACAGGGGCCTACGAGCAGTACTTC	CASSLTGTGAYEQYF
TRBJ2-3	TRBD2	once	TRBV9	TGTGCCAGCAGCGAGGGACTAGCGGGAGCCCGAATTGCCACAGATACGCAGTATTTT	CASSEGLAGARIATDTQYF
TRBJ1-1	TRBD1	NA	TRBV7-3	TGTGCCAGCAGCGCCGGGACAGGGTTTCGGTGGACTGAAGCTTTCTTT	CASSAGTGFRWTEAFF
TRBJ1-2	NA	NA	TRBV27	TGTGCCGACGAGGGGGGGATCTTAGGCTATGGCTACACCTTC	CADEGGILGYGYTF
TRBJ1-3	NA	once	TRBV3-1/TRBV3-2	TGTGCCAGCAGCCAAGGCAGGGTGGGAAACACCATATATTTT	CASSQGRVGNTIYF
TRBJ2-7	TRBD2	NA	TRBV5-1	TGCGCCAGCAGCATGGAAGGAGGTAGCGGGAACTACGAGCAGTACTTC	CASSMEGGSGNYEQYF
TRBJ2-7	NA	NA	TRBV7-2	TGTGCCAGCAGACTGAGCTCCTACGAGCAGTACTTC	CASRLSSYEQYF
TRBJ2-5	TRBD2	NA	TRBV10-2	TGCGCCAGCAGTGAGGGTAGCGGGAAAGAGACCCAGTACTTC	CASSEGSGKETQYF
TRBJ1-2	NA	NA	TRBV27	TGTGCCAGCAGGGACAAGGGCCGTAACTATGGCTACACCTTC	CASRDKGRNYGYTF
TRBJ1-1	TRBD1	once	TRBV29-1	TGCAGCGTTGAACACCCAGGGGGCACTGAAGCTTTCTTT	CSVEHPGGTEAFF
TRBJ1-1	TRBD1	few	TRBV6-6	TGTGCCAGCAGTCGATCTTTGGGACAGGGATCCACTGAAGCTTTCTTT	CASSRSLGQGSTEAFF
TRBJ2-5	TRBD1	NA	TRBV6-1	TGTGCCAGCAGTGAATCCGGGACAGGGTTCCAAGAGACCCAGTACTTC	CASSESGTGFQETQYF
TRBJ2-1	TRBD2	once	TRBV6-5	TGTGCCAGCAGTTACCTAGCGGGAGCCTACAATGAGCAGTTCTTC	CASSYLAGAYNEQFF
TRBJ1-5	NA	NA	TRBV2	TGTGCCAGCAGTGAACAGGGGACCAGGGAGCCCCAGCATTTT	CASSEQGTREPQHF
TRBJ2-1	TRBD2	NA	TRBV24-1	TGTGCCACCAGTGATAGCACTAGCGGGAACTACAATGAGCAGTTCTTC	CATSDSTSGNYNEQFF
TRBJ2-7	TRBD1	NA	TRBV5-1	TGCGCCAGCAGCCGGGACAGGCCCCATAATTACGAGCAGTACTTC	CASSRDRPHNYEQYF
TRBJ2-7	TRBD2	NA	TRBV19	TGTGCCAGTAGTATGGGAGCTGCCGGGACTAGCGGGGCCTACGAGCAGTACTTC	CASSMGAAGTSGAYEQYF
TRBJ2-3	TRBD2	NA	TRBV5-1	TGCGCCAGCAGCTCGGACGGGGGGACGACAGATACGCAGTATTTT	CASSSDGGTTDTQYF
TRBJ2-3	NA	NA	TRBV7-8	TGTGCCAGCAGCCCGTACTATGCACGGCTCGGTACGCAGTATTTT	CASSPYYARLGTQYF
TRBJ2-1	NA	NA	TRBV2	TGTGCCAGCAGTGAAAACAACCCCTCCTACAATGAGCAGTTCTTC	CASSENNPSYNEQFF
TRBJ2-2	NA	NA	TRBV10-2	TGCGCCAGCAGTGAGTTGGGAGCCGGGGAGCTGTTTTTT	CASSELGAGELFF
TRBJ2-4	TRBD2	NA	TRBV20-1	TGCAGTGCTAGTTTTCCCATCGGGGGGGCCGAAAACATTCAGTACTTC	CSASFPIGGAENIQYF
TRBJ2-3	TRBD2	NA	TRBV6-2/TRBV6-3	TGTGCCAGCAGTTACGGCTCTAGCGGGAGCGGAGATACGCAGTATTTT	CASSYGSSGSGDTQYF
TRBJ2-7	NA	few	TRBV5-1	TGCGCCAGCACCCGAGACCAGGGTCTCTACGAGCAGTACTTC	CASTRDQGLYEQYF
TRBJ2-2	TRBD1	NA	TRBV2	TGTGCCAGCAGGGGACAGGGGGCCCCCGGGGAGCTGTTTTTT	CASRGQGAPGELFF
TRBJ1-4	TRBD1	once	TRBV5-1	TGCGCCAGCAGCGTGGGACAGGGGTTGGAAAAACTGTTTTTT	CASSVGQGLEKLFF
TRBJ1-3	TRBD1	NA	TRBV7-3	TGTGCCAGCAGCTTCGACAGGGGAAGGGGAAACACCATATATTTT	CASSFDRGRGNTIYF
TRBJ2-1	TRBD2	NA	TRBV7-2	TGTGCCAGCAGCTTGACTAGCGGGGAATTCGGGGAGCAGTTCTTC	CASSLTSGEFGEQFF
TRBJ1-3	TRBD1	NA	TRBV6-6	TGTGCCAGCAGCGTCGGCCCCAGGGGGAACACCATATATTTT	CASSVGPRGNTIYF
TRBJ2-7	NA	NA	TRBV27	TGTGCCAGCAGTTCCCACTACGAGCAGTACTTC	CASSSHYEQYF
TRBJ2-3	NA	once	TRBV19	TGTGCCAGTAGCCTAAAGGGGGTAAGAGATACGCAGTATTTT	CASSLKGVRDTQYF
TRBJ2-1	NA	NA	TRBV7-2	TGTGCCAGCAGGGGGGCTAGTTTAGGTGAGCAGTTCTTC	CASRGASLGEQFF
TRBJ1-1	TRBD1	NA	TRBV3-1/TRBV3-2	TGTGCCAGCAGCCAAGGTGAGGGGGCTTGGAACACTGAAGCTTTCTTT	CASSQGEGAWNTEAFF
TRBJ2-2	TRBD2	NA	TRBV2	TGTGTCAGCCGGGGTAGCGGGGGTTACACCGGGGAGCTGTTTTTT	CVSRGSGGYTGELFF
TRBJ1-3	NA	NA	TRBV6-5	TGTGCCAGCAGACCTACCGGGACTTACGGAAACACCATATATTTT	CASRPTGTYGNTIYF
TRBJ2-1	TRBD1	NA	TRBV15	TGTGCCACCAGTCTACCGACCCACAGGGGGTTTTACAATGAGCAGTTCTTC	CATSLPTHRGFYNEQFF
TRBJ1-2	NA	NA	TRBV5-8	TGTGCCAGCAGCTACACCTATGGCTACACCTTC	CASSYTYGYTF
TRBJ1-2	TRBD1	NA	TRBV2	TGTGCCAGCAGAGAGGACAGGGACGGCTACACCTTC	CASREDRDGYTF
TRBJ1-1	NA	NA	TRBV7-2	TGTGCCAGCAGTCCCCTAACTGAAGCTTTCTTT	CASSPLTEAFF
TRBJ2-2	TRBD2	once	TRBV18	TGTGCCAGCTCACCACCGGGACTAGCGTTCACCGGGGAGCTGTTTTTT	CASSPPGLAFTGELFF
TRBJ2-5	TRBD1	once	TRBV5-1	TGCGCCAGCAGCTGGGGGCATGGGGACAGCCAAGAGACCCAGTACTTC	CASSWGHGDSQETQYF
TRBJ2-3	NA	NA	TRBV5-1	TGCGCCAGCAGCTTGGCGCGGTGGGGGGGCACAGATACGCAGTATTTT	CASSLARWGGTDTQYF
TRBJ1-1	NA	NA	TRBV5-8	TGTGCCAGCAGCTCCCGGACAGCGAACACTGAAGCTTTCTTT	CASSSRTANTEAFF
TRBJ2-1	NA	once	TRBV7-8	TGTGCCAGCAGCTTAGGGGTACGGGTCCTTGCAACAAATTACAATGAGCAGTTCTTC	CASSLGVRVLATNYNEQFF
TRBJ2-1	NA	NA	TRBV5-5	TGTGCCAGCAGCTTGGCCCTATCATCAGGGTCCTACAATGAGCAGTTCTTC	CASSLALSSGSYNEQFF
TRBJ1-2	TRBD1	NA	TRBV5-1	TGCGCCAGCAGCCGGGACAGGGCGGGCTATGGCTACACCTTC	CASSRDRAGYGYTF
TRBJ1-2	NA	NA	TRBV15	TGTGCCACCAGCAGAGTCTCAGGGATACCCTCCGCTAACTATGGCTACACCTTC	CATSRVSGIPSANYGYTF